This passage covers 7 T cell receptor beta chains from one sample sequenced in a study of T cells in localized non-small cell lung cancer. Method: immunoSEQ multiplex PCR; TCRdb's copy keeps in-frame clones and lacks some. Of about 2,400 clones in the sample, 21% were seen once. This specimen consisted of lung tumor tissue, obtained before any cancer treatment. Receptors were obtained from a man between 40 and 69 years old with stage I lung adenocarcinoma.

In DNA form, the CDR3 reads TGTGCCAGCAGCCCACAGGGAAGCTCCTACAATGAGCAGTTCTTC. Protein: CASSPQGSSYNEQFF. The rearrangement joins TRBV11-3 to TRBJ2-1, with D possibly matching TRBD1 (6 bases). The CDR3 sequence is 15 residues long. V lost 5 bases, J lost 0 bases, and 11 bases lay in between. Looked up from germline, CDR1 is SGHNT and CDR2 is YENEEA.

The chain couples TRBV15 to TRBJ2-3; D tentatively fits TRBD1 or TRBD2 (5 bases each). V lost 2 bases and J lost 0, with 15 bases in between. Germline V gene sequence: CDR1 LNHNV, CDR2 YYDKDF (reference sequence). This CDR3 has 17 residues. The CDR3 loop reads CATSRQAEGISTDTQYF. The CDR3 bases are TGTGCCACCAGCAGACAGGCAGAGGGGATTAGCACAGATACGCAGTATTTT.

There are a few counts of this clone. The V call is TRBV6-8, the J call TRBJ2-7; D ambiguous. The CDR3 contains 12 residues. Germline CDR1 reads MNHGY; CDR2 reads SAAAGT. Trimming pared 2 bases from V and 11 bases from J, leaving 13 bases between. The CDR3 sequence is CASSYPEVKEYF. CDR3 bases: TGTGCCAGCAGTTACCCGGAAGTCAAAGAGTACTTC.

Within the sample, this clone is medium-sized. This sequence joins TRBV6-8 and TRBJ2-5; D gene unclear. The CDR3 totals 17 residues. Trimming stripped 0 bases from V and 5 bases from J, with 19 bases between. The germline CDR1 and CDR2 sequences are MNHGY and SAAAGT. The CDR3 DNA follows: TGTGCCAGCAGTTACTCGATGATTAGGCTCCCTAGGGAGACCCAGTACTTC. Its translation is CASSYSMIRLPRETQYF.

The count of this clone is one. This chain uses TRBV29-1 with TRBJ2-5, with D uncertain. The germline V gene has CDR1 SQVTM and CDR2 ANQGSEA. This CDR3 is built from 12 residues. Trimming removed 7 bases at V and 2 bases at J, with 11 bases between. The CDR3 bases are TGCAGCGGTGCAGAGGCTCAAGAGACCCAGTACTTC. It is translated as CSGAEAQETQYF. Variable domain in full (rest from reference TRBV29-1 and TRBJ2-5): SAVISQKPSRDICQRGTSLTIQCQVDSQVTMMFWYRQQPGQSLTLIATANQGSEATYESGFVIDKFPISRPNLTFSTLTVSNMSPEDSSIYLCSGAEAQETQYFGPGTRLLVL.

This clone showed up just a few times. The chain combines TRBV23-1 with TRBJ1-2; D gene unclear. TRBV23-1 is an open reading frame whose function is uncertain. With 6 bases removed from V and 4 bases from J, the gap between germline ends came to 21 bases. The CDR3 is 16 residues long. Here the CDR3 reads CASSQDGLTALYGYTF. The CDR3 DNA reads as TGCGCCAGCAGCCAAGATGGGCTAACAGCCCTCTATGGCTACACCTTC.

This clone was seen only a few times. CDR3 loop: CASSYPLWGNEQFF. CDR3 sequence (DNA): TGTGCCAGCAGTTACCCGCTATGGGGGAATGAGCAGTTCTTC. The chain carries TRBV6-8 and TRBJ2-1; tentatively, D is TRBD1 or TRBD2 (5 bases each). Looked up from germline, CDR1 is MNHGY and CDR2 is SAAAGT. The CDR3 has 14 amino acids. The V and J ends lost 2 bases and 7 bases respectively, with 12 bases between them.